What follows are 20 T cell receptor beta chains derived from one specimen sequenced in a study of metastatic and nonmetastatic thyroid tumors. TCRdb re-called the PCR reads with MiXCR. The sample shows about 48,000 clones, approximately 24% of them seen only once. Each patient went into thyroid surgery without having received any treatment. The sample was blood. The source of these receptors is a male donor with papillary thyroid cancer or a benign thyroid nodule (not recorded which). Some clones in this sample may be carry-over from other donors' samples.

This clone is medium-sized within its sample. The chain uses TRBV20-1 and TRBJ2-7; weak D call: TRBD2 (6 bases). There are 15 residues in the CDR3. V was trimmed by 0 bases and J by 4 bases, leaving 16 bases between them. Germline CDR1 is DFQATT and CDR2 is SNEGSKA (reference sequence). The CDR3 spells CSARDRVAGGYEQYF. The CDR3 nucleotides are TGCAGTGCTAGAGATCGAGTAGCCGGAGGGTACGAGCAGTACTTC.

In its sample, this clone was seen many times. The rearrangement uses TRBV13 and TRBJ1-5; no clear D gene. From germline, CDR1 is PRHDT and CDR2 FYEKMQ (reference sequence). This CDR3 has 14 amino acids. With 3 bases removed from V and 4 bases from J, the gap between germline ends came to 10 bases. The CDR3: CASSFGRYNQPQHF. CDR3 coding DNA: TGTGCCAGCAGCTTCGGCAGGTATAATCAGCCCCAGCATTTT.

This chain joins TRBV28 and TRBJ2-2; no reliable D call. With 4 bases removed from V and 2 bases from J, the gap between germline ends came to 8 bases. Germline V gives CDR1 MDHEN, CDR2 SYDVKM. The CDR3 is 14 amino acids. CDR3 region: CASSSLGNTGELFF. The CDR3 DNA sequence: TGTGCCAGCAGTTCCTTAGGAAACACCGGGGAGCTGTTTTTT.

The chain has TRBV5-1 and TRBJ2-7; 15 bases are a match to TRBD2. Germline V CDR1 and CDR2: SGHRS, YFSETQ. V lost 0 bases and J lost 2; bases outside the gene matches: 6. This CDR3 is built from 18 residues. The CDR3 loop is CASSLVGLAGGSAYEQYF. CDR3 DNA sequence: TGCGCCAGCAGCTTGGTAGGACTAGCGGGAGGGTCCGCCTACGAGCAGTACTTC.

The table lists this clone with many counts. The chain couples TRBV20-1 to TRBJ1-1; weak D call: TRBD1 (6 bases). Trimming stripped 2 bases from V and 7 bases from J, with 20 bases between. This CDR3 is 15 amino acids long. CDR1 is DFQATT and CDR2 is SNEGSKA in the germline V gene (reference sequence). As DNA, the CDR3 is TGCAGTGCTAGATATGGACAGAGTCTATCAAGTGAAGCTTTCTTT. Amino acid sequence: CSARYGQSLSSEAFF.

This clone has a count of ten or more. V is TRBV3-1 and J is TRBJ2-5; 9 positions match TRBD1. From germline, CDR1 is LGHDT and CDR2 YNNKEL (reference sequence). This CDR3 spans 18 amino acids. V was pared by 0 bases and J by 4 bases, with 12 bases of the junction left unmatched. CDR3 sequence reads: CASSQDAWGQGEIETQYF. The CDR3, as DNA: TGTGCCAGCAGCCAAGATGCTTGGGGACAGGGAGAGATAGAGACCCAGTACTTC.

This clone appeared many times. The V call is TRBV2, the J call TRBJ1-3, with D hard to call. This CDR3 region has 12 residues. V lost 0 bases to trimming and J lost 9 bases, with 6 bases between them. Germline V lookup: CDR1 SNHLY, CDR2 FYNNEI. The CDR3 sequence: CASSEAVGTIYF. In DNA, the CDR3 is TGTGCCAGCAGTGAAGCTGTGGGCACCATATATTTT.

This chain's CDR3 is CASRRTGPSNQPQHF. The CDR3 bases are TGTGCCAGCAGACGCACTGGACCTAGCAATCAGCCCCAGCATTTT. The chain uses TRBV2 and TRBJ1-5; D not resolved. Per germline, CDR1 SNHLY and CDR2 FYNNEI. V gave up 6 bases and J gave up 0 bases, with 12 bases separating them. The CDR3 runs 15 residues.

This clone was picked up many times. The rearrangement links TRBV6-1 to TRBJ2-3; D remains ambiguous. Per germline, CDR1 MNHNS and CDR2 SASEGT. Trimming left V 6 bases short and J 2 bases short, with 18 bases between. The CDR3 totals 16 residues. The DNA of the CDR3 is TGTGCCAGCAGGAAGCAACCCGACATATACACAGATACGCAGTATTTT. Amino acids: CASRKQPDIYTDTQYF.

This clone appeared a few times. In nucleotides, the CDR3 is TGTGCCAGCAGACAATCCCCGGGGTCCGGTCTGATTGGGGCCAACGTCCTGACTTTC. It codes for CASRQSPGSGLIGANVLTF. V usage is TRBV6-2 or TRBV6-3 and J usage is TRBJ2-6; tentatively, D is TRBD2 (5 bases). This CDR3 is 19 amino acids long. Germline assignment: CDR1 MNHEY and CDR2 SVGEGT. The V end was cut by 6 bases, the J end by 3 bases, with 24 bases between.

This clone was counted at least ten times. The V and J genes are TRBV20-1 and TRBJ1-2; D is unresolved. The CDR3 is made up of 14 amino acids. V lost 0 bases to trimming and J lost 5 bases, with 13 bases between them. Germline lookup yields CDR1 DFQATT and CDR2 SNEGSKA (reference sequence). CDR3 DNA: TGCAGTGCTAGAGATGGCAGGTCCTTATATGGCTACACCTTC. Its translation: CSARDGRSLYGYTF.

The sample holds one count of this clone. The CDR3: CASSSGQSYEQYF. The CDR3 nucleotides are TGCGCCAGCAGCTCGGGACAGTCCTACGAGCAGTACTTC. The rearrangement uses TRBV5-1 and TRBJ2-7; 7 bases align to TRBD1. Germline CDR1 reads SGHRS; CDR2 reads YFSETQ. The CDR3 is made up of 13 amino acids. V was clipped by 3 bases and J by 1 base; unmatched bases: 1.

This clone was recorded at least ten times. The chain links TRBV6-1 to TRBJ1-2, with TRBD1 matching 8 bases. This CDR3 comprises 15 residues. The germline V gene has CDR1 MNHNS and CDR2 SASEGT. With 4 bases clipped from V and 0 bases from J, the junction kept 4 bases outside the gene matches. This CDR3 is CASSAQGGANYGYTF. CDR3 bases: TGTGCCAGCAGTGCACAGGGGGGAGCTAACTATGGCTACACCTTC.

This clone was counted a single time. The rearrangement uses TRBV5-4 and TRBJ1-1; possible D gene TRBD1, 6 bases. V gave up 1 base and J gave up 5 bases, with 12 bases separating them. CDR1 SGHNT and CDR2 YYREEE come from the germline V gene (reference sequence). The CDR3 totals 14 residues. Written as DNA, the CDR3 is TGTGCCAGCAGCTTGACGCAGGGGCGAACTGAAGCTTTCTTT. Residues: CASSLTQGRTEAFF.

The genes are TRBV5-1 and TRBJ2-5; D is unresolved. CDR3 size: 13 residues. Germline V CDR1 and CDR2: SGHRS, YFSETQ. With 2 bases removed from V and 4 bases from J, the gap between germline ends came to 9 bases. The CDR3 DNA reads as TGCGCCAGCAGCTTTAGGACCGGAGAGACCCAGTACTTC. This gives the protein CASSFRTGETQYF.

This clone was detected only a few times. The CDR3 nucleotides are TGTGCCTGGAGTGTGGGGGGCTCTGGAAACACCATATATTTT. Amino acids: CAWSVGGSGNTIYF. The chain links TRBV30 to TRBJ1-3, with D perhaps TRBD1 (5 bases). Germline CDR1 is GTSNPN and CDR2 is SVGIG (reference sequence). Trimming removed 0 bases from V and 0 bases from J, with 6 bases in between. The CDR3 length is 14 residues.

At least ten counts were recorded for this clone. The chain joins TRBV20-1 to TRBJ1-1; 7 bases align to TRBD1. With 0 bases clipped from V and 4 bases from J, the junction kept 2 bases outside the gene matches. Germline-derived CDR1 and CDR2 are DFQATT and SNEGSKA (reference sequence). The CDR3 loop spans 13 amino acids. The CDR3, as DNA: TGCAGTGCTAGAGATGGGACAGCCACTGAAGCTTTCTTT. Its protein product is CSARDGTATEAFF.

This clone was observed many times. The CDR3 nucleotides read TGTGCCAGCAGCCAGGGAAGCACAGATACGCAGTATTTT. The encoded protein is CASSQGSTDTQYF. The chain recombines TRBV6-4 with TRBJ2-3, with D maybe TRBD1 (5 bases). There are 13 residues in the CDR3. CDR1 and CDR2 (germline): MRHNA, SNTAGT. Trimming cost V 6 bases and J 0 bases, with 7 bases left between them.

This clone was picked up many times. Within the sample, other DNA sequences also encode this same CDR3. Written as DNA, the CDR3 is TGTGCCAGCAGCCTACGGGGGGCCAACACTGAAGCTTTCTTT. It is translated as CASSLRGANTEAFF. The rearrangement links TRBV2 to TRBJ1-1; a possible D gene is TRBD1 (6 bases). V gave up 6 bases and J gave up 2 bases, with 13 bases separating them. This CDR3 comprises 14 residues. The germline CDR1 and CDR2 sequences are SNHLY and FYNNEI. The full variable domain, in which reference TRBV2 and TRBJ1-1 provide the parts outside the CDR3, is EPEVTQTPSHQVTQMGQEVILRCVPISNHLYFYWYRQILGQKVEFLVSFYNNEISEKSEIFDDQFSVERPDGSNFTLKIRSTKLEDSAMYFCASSLRGANTEAFFGQGTRLTVV.

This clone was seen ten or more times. The CDR3 loop reads CASSRLSNRGPEGETQYF. The CDR3 bases are TGCGCCAGCAGCCGCCTAAGTAATAGGGGCCCTGAGGGAGAGACCCAGTACTTC. This chain connects TRBV4-1 to TRBJ2-5; D possibly uses TRBD1 or TRBD2 (5 bases each). Trimming took 4 bases from V and 4 from J, leaving 25 bases between them. CDR3 size: 18 residues. Germline V lookup: CDR1 MGHRA, CDR2 YSYEKL.